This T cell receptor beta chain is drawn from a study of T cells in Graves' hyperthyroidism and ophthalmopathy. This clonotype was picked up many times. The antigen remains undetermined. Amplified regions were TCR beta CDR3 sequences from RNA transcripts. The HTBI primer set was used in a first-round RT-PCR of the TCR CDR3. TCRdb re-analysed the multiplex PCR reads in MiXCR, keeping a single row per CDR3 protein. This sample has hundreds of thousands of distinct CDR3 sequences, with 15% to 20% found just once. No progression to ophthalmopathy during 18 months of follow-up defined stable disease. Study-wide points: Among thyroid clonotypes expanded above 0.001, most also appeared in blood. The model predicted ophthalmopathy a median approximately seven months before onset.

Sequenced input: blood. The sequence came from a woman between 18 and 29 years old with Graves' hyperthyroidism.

CDR3 region: CASSEGQILGAFF. Written as DNA, the CDR3 is TGTGCCAGCAGTGAAGGACAGATTCTTGGAGCTTTCTTT. V usage is TRBV2 and J usage is TRBJ1-1; D may be TRBD1 (5 bases). The V end was cut by 1 base, the J end by 10 bases, with 13 bases between. The CDR3 spans 13 residues. Germline assignment: CDR1 SNHLY and CDR2 FYNNEI.